These 12 T cell receptor beta chains were sequenced from one sample in a study of T cell responses to AZD1222 COVID-19 vaccine. The assay was immunoSEQ multiplex PCR, and TCRdb's table has in-frame clones only and misses some. The table lists 90,000 to 120,000 clones, 89% of them singletons. The material was peripheral blood, obtained on day 0 of AZD1222 vaccination. These receptors were collected from an adult in good health.

The rearrangement links TRBV10-3 to TRBJ2-1; 11 bases are a match to TRBD1. The CDR3 runs 13 residues. Germline assignment: CDR1 ENHRY and CDR2 SYGVKD. The V segment lost 10 bases and the J segment 7 bases; nucleotides outside the gene matches: 6. The CDR3 DNA follows: TGTGCCAACGGACAGGGGGCGCGGAATGAGCAGTTCTTC. Translation gives CANGQGARNEQFF.

This chain connects TRBV9 to TRBJ2-3, with D tentatively TRBD1 (6 bases). This CDR3 is built from 16 residues. Germline CDR1 and CDR2: SGDLS and YYNGEE. Trimming removed 0 bases from V and 5 bases from J, with 16 bases in between. The chain's CDR3 is CASSVEGVRIRDTQYF. CDR3 bases: TGTGCCAGCAGCGTAGAGGGGGTCAGGATCAGAGATACGCAGTATTTT.

The J gene is TRBJ1-4, the V gene TRBV24-1; TRBD1 matches at 10 bases. The CDR3 loop spans 16 amino acids. V lost 4 bases to trimming and J lost 7 bases; unmatched junction nucleotides: 8. The germline V gene encodes CDR1 KGHDR and CDR2 SFDVKD. CDR3 loop: CATSDFPGTGVEKLFF. In DNA form, the CDR3 reads TGTGCCACCAGTGACTTTCCCGGGACAGGGGTTGAAAAACTGTTTTTT.

The chain employs TRBV4-2 and TRBJ2-3; 13 bases line up with TRBD2. The CDR3 has 20 residues. Germline assignment: CDR1 LGHNA and CDR2 YNFKEQ. V lost 3 bases and J lost 0; bases outside the gene matches: 12. The CDR3 loop is CASSHLGRGLAGFSTDTQYF. The CDR3 DNA sequence: TGTGCCAGCAGCCATCTCGGTAGGGGACTAGCGGGATTTAGCACAGATACGCAGTATTTT.

The rearrangement uses TRBV27 and TRBJ2-1; D remains ambiguous. V was clipped by 7 bases and J by 6 bases, with 16 bases between them. The CDR3 sequence is 14 residues long. Germline values: CDR1 MNHEY, CDR2 SMNVEV (reference sequence). CDR3 loop: CASTQTWLGNEQFF. The CDR3, as DNA: TGTGCCAGCACTCAAACGTGGCTGGGCAATGAGCAGTTCTTC.

The chain is built from TRBV9 and TRBJ1-3, with D perhaps TRBD1 (5 bases). There are 16 residues in the CDR3. Trimming took off 3 bases at V and 0 bases at J, with 13 bases between the two ends. Per germline, CDR1 SGDLS and CDR2 YYNGEE. This chain's CDR3 is CASSAPGAASGNTIYF. In DNA form, the CDR3 reads TGTGCCAGCAGCGCACCTGGGGCGGCCTCTGGAAACACCATATATTTT.

J is TRBJ1-1 and V is TRBV24-1; 7 bases align to TRBD1. Per the germline V gene, CDR1 is KGHDR and CDR2 is SFDVKD. The CDR3 is 13 residues long. Unmatched junction bases numbered 5, after V lost 4 bases and J lost 7 bases. The CDR3 here is CATSDPGTVEAFF. The CDR3, as DNA: TGTGCCACCAGTGACCCGGGGACAGTTGAAGCTTTCTTT.

CDR3 sequence (DNA): TGTGCCAGCAGTTACCCCCCATATGGGGGATCGATCACAGATACGCAGTATTTT. It yields the protein CASSYPPYGGSITDTQYF. The chain is built from TRBV6-2 or TRBV6-3 and TRBJ2-3; either TRBD1 or TRBD2 may fit D (5 bases each). V lost 2 bases and J lost 2, with 20 bases in between. The germline gives CDR1 MNHEY, CDR2 SVGEGT. This CDR3 region has 18 residues.

The chain uses TRBV7-9 and TRBJ2-1; no firm D call. Germline CDR1 and CDR2: SEHNR and FQNEAQ (reference sequence). This CDR3 is 13 amino acids long. V was clipped by 4 bases and J by 3 bases, with 7 bases between them. CDR3 amino acids: CASSSGRYNEQFF. The CDR3 DNA is TGTGCCAGCAGCTCCGGGCGCTACAATGAGCAGTTCTTC.

The chain recombines TRBV28 with TRBJ2-7; 7 bases are shared with TRBD1. This CDR3 is built from 14 residues. Germline-derived CDR1 and CDR2 are MDHEN and SYDVKM. Trimming cost V 6 bases and J 1 base; bases outside gene matches: 6. The CDR3 sequence: CASRRQGVSYEQYF. The CDR3 DNA sequence: TGTGCCAGCAGACGACAGGGAGTGTCCTACGAGCAGTACTTC.

Only one count was recorded for this clone. The rearrangement uses TRBV7-2 and TRBJ2-1; D is uncertain. Germline assignment: CDR1 SGHTA and CDR2 FQGNSA. The CDR3 has 16 residues. Trimming cost V 2 bases and J 5 bases, with 16 bases left between them. The CDR3 DNA reads TGTGCCAGCAGCTTAAATTCGGCGGTCTTCGACAATGAGCAGTTCTTC. Translation gives CASSLNSAVFDNEQFF. Filled out from reference TRBV7-2 and TRBJ2-1, the complete variable domain reads GAGVSQSPSNKVTEKGKDVELRCDPISGHTALYWYRQSLGQGLEFLIYFQGNSAPDKSGLPSDRFSAERTGGSVSTLTIQRTQQEDSAVYLCASSLNSAVFDNEQFFGPGTRLTVL.

The V gene is TRBV27, the J gene TRBJ2-2; 11 bases are a match to TRBD2. This CDR3 region has 14 residues. Unmatched junction bases numbered 0, after V lost 2 bases and J lost 7 bases. The germline gives CDR1 MNHEY, CDR2 SMNVEV (reference sequence). This chain's CDR3 is CASSLLAGGGELFF. For the CDR3, the DNA is TGTGCCAGCAGTTTACTAGCGGGAGGCGGGGAGCTGTTTTTT.